This paragraph covers one T cell receptor (beta chain) sequence. It lacks a known antigen. No much larger clonotype is one base removed from it; base qualities were not supplied. CDR1 and CDR2, per the germline V gene, are MDHEN and SYDVKM. A distance of 9 bases separates the germline ends of V and J, which lose 3 bases and 0 bases respectively. Its CDR3 holds 15 amino acids, cysteine through phenylalanine. The CDR3 DNA has 45 bases and is translated from base 1. The cohort was made up of hundreds of healthy bone marrow donors. Cohort members were all nominally healthy when sampled, although unrecorded immune exposures were likely present. The donor was CMV seronegative and belonged to the group of roughly 330 seronegative cohort members. A peripheral blood sample was provided by each donor, and peripheral blood mononuclear cells were used for TCR beta sequencing. The Qiagen DNeasy Blood Extraction Kit was used to extract genomic DNA from the blood cell samples.

Library creation used the immunoSEQ multiplex PCR assay. For the multiplex PCR, a mixture combining 60 forward primers for TCR Vbeta segments and 13 reverse primers for TCR Jbeta segments was used. The CDR3 region of rearranged TCR beta genes was amplified from genomic DNA with a multiplex PCR assay. On the Illumina HiSeq System, the amplified TCR beta libraries were sequenced as 87-base-pair reads. For the original study's pipeline: A later analysis counted tens of millions of unique TCR beta chains across the roughly 700 repertoires, and around 9.9 million of these chains were shared by at least two donors. A nearest-neighbor algorithm error-corrected the raw reads and collapsed the reads into unique sequences, merging closely related sequences to remove PCR and sequencing errors. CDR3 sequences were aligned to IMGT reference sequences to assign V, D and J gene segments. For a sequence to be retained, at least a six-nucleotide match to both a V gene segment and a J gene segment was required. Rearrangements were classified as productive when the CDR3 lacked stop codons and remained in frame with V and J, and all other rearrangements were classified as non-productive. Following IMGT convention, CDR3 was defined as the stretch from the second conserved V-encoded cysteine up to the conserved J-encoded phenylalanine. In an earlier analysis of just under 600 of the donors, sequences lacking an unambiguous match to a single V gene segment were excluded. In an earlier analysis of approximately 590 of the donors, a V segment was called functional when productive rearrangements were above 56.7%, and segregating when the standard deviation between donors exceeded 5%. A statistical classification framework was developed to diagnose cytomegalovirus status using the catalog of TCR beta chain sequences. A later analysis assigned V and J genes by comparing TCR nucleotide sequences with IMGT/GENE-DB human TR gene sequences. The TCRdist pipeline was used in a later analysis to assign CDR3 sequences and most-parsimonious VDJ recombination scenarios. In a later analysis, every TCR beta chain was defined by the combination of its CDR3 amino acid sequence and its V-gene family, and reads without a unique V-gene family were dropped. In a later analysis, approximately 590 highly shared, low-generation-probability nucleotide sequences were removed to address suspected cross-contamination and a sequencing artifact. In a later analysis, a clonal expansion index for each public chain was calculated from normalized within-repertoire ranks of inferred template counts. In a later analysis, generation probabilities were computed with a VDJ recombination model fitted to out-of-frame rearrangements, and the resulting probabilities were checked against IGoR. A later analysis scored TCR-TCR, TCR-HLA and TCR-CMV co-occurrence with hypergeometric tests, applying a repertoire-size bias correction to TCR pairs. A later analysis estimated false discovery rates by permuting HLA or CMV assignments 20 times. In a later analysis, co-occurring TCRs were grouped using DBSCAN, with TCRdist sequence similarity added in when clustering inside HLA-allele-positive subsets. For co-occurrence clustering, repertoires with fewer than 30,000 or more than 120,000 public chains were excluded, along with five repertoires with anomalous nucleotide sharing. TCRdb mirrors the immuneACCESS table, restricted to in-frame sequences. Some clones are absent from its copies; in checked studies, under half trace to an unresolved V gene, and the reason for the others is unknown. V and J calls and clone size follow that table, whereas D and trimming were derived from the DNA. The sample has roughly 110,000 clones on record, about three quarters of them singletons. The ten largest clones take up 0.79% of the sample.

This specimen belongs to a study of cytomegalovirus exposure and HLA in healthy donors (dated by TCRdb to the late 2010s). Regarding the study in general: In an earlier analysis of roughly 500 of the donors, approximately 260 Gb of sequence data and 90 million to 130 million unique TCR beta sequences from roughly 190 million T cells were reported. Across about 370 genotyped donors of the cohort, an average of roughly 230,000 unique TCR beta nucleotide sequences per donor were sequenced, and around 19% of those sequences were non-productive. About 310 gigabases of sequencing data and tens of millions of unique TCR sequences were included in an early release covering under 650 HLA-typed donors. Genome-wide SNP genotypes for about 60% of the roughly 670 donors were used in a later genetic analysis, which treated that subset as a discovery cohort. The number of typed donors differed by locus: about 629-630 for A, B, C, DRB1 and DQB1; about 520 for DQA1; approximately 600 for DPA1; and around 490 for DPB1. An earlier analysis of several hundred of the donors applied high-throughput TCR beta sequencing to assess whether each TCR beta V gene segment acted as functional or pseudogenic. Rather than drawing on any new phenotypic data, the later analysis identified candidate immune exposures from TCR beta sequences and the way those sequences occurred across donors. Of the roughly 400 genotyped donors, less than 85% were placed in the genetic ancestry cluster associated with self-reported Caucasian donors. HLA typing included class I and class II loci at four-digit resolution. To predict cytomegalovirus infection status, the study brought together high-throughput TCR immunosequencing, statistical association of individual TCRs with disease status, and machine learning. Because of strong linkage in the cohort, five DR-DQ haplotypes were treated as single units for association and clustering. The T cell repertoires of around 670 subjects were profiled by immunosequencing and related to cytomegalovirus serostatus. Donor age, sex, ethnicity and CMV serostatus were collected together with the repertoire data. Besides the first cohort of under 700 subjects, a separate validation cohort made up of roughly 130 different subjects was used. Every discovery cohort repertoire had been produced on one sequencing platform. The study aimed to test whether signatures of past pathogen exposure could be identified by cataloging public T cell receptors. A later analysis re-analyzed previously published TCR beta repertoires from 500 to 700 donors and added high-resolution HLA genotyping to study TCR occurrence patterns.

Results the study describes overall, beyond this receptor: In a later analysis, 15,000 to 20,000 TCR beta sequences were associated with specific HLA alleles at a false discovery rate of 0.05. Because the 87-base-pair reads could not distinguish some IMGT-functional V segments, including TRBV6-2 and TRBV6-3, those segments were excluded. A few of the identified cytomegalovirus-associated TCR beta chains were confirmed in vitro to be specific for cytomegalovirus antigens. Cytomegalovirus status was reported to be diagnosed by the classifier with high specificity and sensitivity in both the original and validation cohorts. The earlier analysis of 587 of the donors excluded 15 to 20 rarely observed V segments, including chromosome 9 orphons, because counts were too low. In a later analysis, HLA-associated TCR beta chains were found to be more clonally expanded and to have lower generation probabilities than equally common non-associated chains. While some public TCRs were present in many individuals, most TCR sequences turned up only very rarely across donors. The study listed 164 TCR beta chains as associated with cytomegalovirus. A later analysis found that most CMV-associated TCR beta chains appeared HLA-restricted, with HLA associations seemingly driven largely by CMV exposure. According to a later analysis, parvovirus B19, influenza, CMV and Epstein-Barr virus appeared linked to several top co-occurrence clusters. Because HLA typing was unavailable for some donors at each locus, only the typed subset was used in association tests. Presence/absence analyses assumed roughly uniform sequencing depth across donors, an assumption that may not hold. Correlated functional status among segregating V segments might be attributable to linkage disequilibrium, but an unknown experimental factor could not be ruled out. Assigning TCR associations to individual alleles was difficult when HLA alleles, especially DR and DQ, strongly co-occurred. CMV serostatus was the only immune exposure information available for the cohort. It was suggested by the authors that the approach could potentially be generalized to other disease states and immunological phenotypes. An association between a missense DCLRE1C variant and V-gene and J-gene trimming of TCR beta chains was found in a later genetic analysis and replicated in an independent cohort. An earlier analysis of several hundred of the donors showed that most TCR beta V segments appeared in productive rearrangements either about 90% or about 30% of the time, which broadly matched IMGT annotations. A later genetic analysis reported fewer N-insertions in productive TCRs among donors in an Asian-associated ancestry cluster than the roughly 690-donor mean. In this cohort, only TCR beta chains were sequenced, and detectable features were limited by the absence of alpha or paired-chain data. A later analysis found that TCR association rates varied across HLA loci, with DRB1 alleles showing the most associated TCRs and HLA-C alleles the fewest. A further reported finding was that TCR beta sequences accurately predicted the HLA-A and HLA-B alleles for most subjects in the first cohort. A cluster of highly shared sequence variants was judged likely to be a technical artifact of the sequencing pipeline.

This sequence uses TRBV28 and TRBJ1-5; TRBD1 could be the D gene, as 5 bases match. The clonotype originates from a boy aged 10-17 years in good health and CMV-seronegative. Sequenced material: PBMCs. For the CDR3, the sequence is CASSFRQYSNQPQHF. The bases are TGTGCCAGCAGTTTCAGACAGTATAGCAATCAGCCCCAGCATTTT.